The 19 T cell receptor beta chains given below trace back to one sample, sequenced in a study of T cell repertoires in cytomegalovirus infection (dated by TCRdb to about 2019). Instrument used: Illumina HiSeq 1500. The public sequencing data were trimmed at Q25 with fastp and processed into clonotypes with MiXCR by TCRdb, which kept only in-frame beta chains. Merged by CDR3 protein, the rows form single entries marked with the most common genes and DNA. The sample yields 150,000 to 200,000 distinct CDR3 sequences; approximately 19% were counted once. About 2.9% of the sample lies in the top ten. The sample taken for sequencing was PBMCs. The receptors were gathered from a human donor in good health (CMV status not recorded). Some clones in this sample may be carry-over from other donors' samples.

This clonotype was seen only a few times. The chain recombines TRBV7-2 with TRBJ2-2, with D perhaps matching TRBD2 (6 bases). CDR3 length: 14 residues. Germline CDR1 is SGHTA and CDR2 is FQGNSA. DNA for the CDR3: TGTGCGACCGGCATCGGGAGAGTCACCGGGGAGCTGTTTTTT. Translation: CATGIGRVTGELFF.

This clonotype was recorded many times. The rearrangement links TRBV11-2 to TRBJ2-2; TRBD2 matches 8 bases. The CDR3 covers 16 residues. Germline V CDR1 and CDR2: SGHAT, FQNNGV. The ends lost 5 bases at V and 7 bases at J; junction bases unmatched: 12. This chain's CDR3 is CASSPHSGIPGGELFF. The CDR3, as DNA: TGTGCCAGCAGCCCCCATAGCGGGATCCCGGGCGGGGAGCTGTTTTTT.

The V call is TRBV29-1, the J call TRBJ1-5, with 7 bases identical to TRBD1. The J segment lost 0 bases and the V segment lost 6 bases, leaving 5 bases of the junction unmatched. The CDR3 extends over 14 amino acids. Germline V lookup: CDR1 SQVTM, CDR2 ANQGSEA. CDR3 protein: CSVTPGGSNQPQHF. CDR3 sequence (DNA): TGCAGCGTGACCCCAGGGGGTAGCAATCAGCCCCAGCATTTT.

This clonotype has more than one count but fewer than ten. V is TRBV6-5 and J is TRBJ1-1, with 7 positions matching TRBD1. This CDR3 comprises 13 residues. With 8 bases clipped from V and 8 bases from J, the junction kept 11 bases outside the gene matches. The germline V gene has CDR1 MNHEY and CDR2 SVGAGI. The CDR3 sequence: CASGLTGATEAFF. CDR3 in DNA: TGTGCCAGCGGATTAACAGGGGCGACGGAAGCTTTCTTT.

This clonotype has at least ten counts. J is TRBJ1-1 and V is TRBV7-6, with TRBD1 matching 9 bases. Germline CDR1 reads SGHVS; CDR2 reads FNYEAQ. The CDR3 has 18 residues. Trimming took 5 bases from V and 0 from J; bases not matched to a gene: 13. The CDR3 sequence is CASSPGLVQGAVNTEAFF. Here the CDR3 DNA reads TGTGCCAGCAGCCCAGGACTAGTACAGGGGGCGGTGAACACTGAAGCTTTCTTT.

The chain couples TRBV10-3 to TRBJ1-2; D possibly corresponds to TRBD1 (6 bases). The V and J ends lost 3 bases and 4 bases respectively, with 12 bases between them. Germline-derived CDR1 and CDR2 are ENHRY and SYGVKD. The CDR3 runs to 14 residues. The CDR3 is CAISDSPDSYGYTF. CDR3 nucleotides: TGTGCCATCAGTGACTCCCCGGACAGCTATGGCTACACCTTC.

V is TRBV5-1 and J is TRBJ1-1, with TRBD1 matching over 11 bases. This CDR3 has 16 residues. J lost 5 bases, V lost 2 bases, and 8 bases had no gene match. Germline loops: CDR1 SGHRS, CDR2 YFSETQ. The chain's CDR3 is CASSFGQGAIGTEAFF. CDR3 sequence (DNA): TGCGCCAGCAGCTTCGGACAGGGGGCAATTGGAACTGAAGCTTTCTTT. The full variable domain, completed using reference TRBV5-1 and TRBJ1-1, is KAGVTQTPRYLIKTRGQQVTLSCSPISGHRSVSWYQQTPGQGLQFLFEYFSETQRNKGNFPGRFSGRQFSNSRSEMNVSTLELGDSALYLCASSFGQGAIGTEAFFGQGTRLTVV.

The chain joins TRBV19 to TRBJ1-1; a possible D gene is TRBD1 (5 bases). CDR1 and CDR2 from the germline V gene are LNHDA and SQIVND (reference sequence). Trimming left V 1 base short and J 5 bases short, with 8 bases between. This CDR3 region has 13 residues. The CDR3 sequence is CASSIAQGTEAFF. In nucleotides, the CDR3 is TGTGCCAGTAGTATAGCGCAGGGAACTGAAGCTTTCTTT.

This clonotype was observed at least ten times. The CDR3 protein is CASSLVTGEAGTEAFF. CDR3 nucleotides: TGTGCCAGCAGCTTAGTAACCGGAGAGGCGGGCACTGAAGCTTTCTTT. The chain has TRBV7-2 and TRBJ1-1; D unresolved. CDR1 and CDR2 from the germline V gene are SGHTA and FQGNSA. There are 16 residues in the CDR3. V was trimmed by 1 base and J by 4 bases, leaving 16 bases between them.

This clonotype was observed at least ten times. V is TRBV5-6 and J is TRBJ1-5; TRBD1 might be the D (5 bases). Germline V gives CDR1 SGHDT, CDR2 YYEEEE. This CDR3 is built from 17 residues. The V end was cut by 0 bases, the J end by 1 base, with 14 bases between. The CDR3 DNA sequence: TGTGCCAGCAGCTTGGCCGTTCAGGGACTGAGCAATCAGCCCCAGCATTTT. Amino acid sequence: CASSLAVQGLSNQPQHF.

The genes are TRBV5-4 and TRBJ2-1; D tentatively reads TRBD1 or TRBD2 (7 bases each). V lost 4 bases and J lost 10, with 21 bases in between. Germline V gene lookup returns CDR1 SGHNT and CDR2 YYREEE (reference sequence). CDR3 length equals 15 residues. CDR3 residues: CASSLIQGGSGEQFF. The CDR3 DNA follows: TGTGCCAGCAGCCTAATCCAGGGGGGGTCAGGAGAGCAGTTCTTC.

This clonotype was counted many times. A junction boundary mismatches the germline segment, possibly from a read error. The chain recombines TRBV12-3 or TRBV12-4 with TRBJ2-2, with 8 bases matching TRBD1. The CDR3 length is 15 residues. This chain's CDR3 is CASSLGTGNTGELFF. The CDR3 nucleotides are TGTGCTAGCAGCTTAGGGACAGGGAACACCGGGGAGCTGTTTTTT.

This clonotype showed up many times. CDR3 sequence: CASSLMDSSYEQYF. The CDR3 DNA reads TGTGCCAGCAGCTTAATGGATTCCTCCTACGAGCAGTACTTC. The chain recombines TRBV7-2 with TRBJ2-7; the D is unclear. V lost 2 bases to trimming and J lost 0 bases, with 8 bases between them. Germline V CDR1 and CDR2: SGHTA, FQGNSA. This CDR3 spans 14 amino acids.

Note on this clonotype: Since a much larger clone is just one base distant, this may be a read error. CDR3 residues: CSSSPTGIGETQYF. DNA of the CDR3: TGTTCCAGCAGCCCGACAGGGATCGGGGAGACCCAGTACTTC. This chain uses TRBV7-3 with TRBJ2-5, with 7 bases identical to TRBD1. Germline V gene lookup returns CDR1 SGHTA and CDR2 FQGTGA. There are 14 residues in the CDR3.

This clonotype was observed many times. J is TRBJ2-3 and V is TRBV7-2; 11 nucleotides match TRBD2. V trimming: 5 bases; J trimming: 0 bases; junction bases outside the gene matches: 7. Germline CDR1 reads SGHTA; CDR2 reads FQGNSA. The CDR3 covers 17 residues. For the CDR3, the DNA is TGTGCCAGCAGCCGGAAGATAGCGGGGGGGAGCACAGATACGCAGTATTTT. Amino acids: CASSRKIAGGSTDTQYF.

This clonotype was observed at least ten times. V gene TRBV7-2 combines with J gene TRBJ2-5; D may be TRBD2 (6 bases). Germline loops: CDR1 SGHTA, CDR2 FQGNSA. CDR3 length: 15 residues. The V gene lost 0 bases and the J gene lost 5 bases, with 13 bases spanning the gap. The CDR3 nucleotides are TGTGCCAGCAGCTTAGCGGGACTGACTGGGGAGACCCAGTACTTC. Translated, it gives CASSLAGLTGETQYF. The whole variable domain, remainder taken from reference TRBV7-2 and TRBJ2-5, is GAGVSQSPSNKVTEKGKDVELRCDPISGHTALYWYRQSLGQGLEFLIYFQGNSAPDKSGLPSDRFSAERTGGSVSTLTIQRTQQEDSAVYLCASSLAGLTGETQYFGPGTRLLVL.

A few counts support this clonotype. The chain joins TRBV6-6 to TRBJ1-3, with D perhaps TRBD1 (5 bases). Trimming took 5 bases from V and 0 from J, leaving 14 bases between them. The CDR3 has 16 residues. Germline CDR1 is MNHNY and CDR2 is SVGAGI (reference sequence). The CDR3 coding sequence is TGTGCCAGCAGTCTAGACAGCTGGGACTCTGGAAACACCATATATTTT. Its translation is CASSLDSWDSGNTIYF.

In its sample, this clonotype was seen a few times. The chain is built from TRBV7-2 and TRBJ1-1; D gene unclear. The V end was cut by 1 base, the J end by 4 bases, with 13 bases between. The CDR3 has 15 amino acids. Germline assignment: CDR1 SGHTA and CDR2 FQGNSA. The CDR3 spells CASSLGTGSGTEAFF. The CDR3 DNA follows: TGTGCCAGCAGCTTAGGAACGGGCAGTGGCACTGAAGCTTTCTTT.

The CDR3 DNA sequence: TGTGCCAGCAGCTCGGACAGGGGAGTCGAGACCCAGTACTTC. Protein product: CASSSDRGVETQYF. V gene TRBV7-7 combines with J gene TRBJ2-5; 9 bases line up with TRBD1. Germline CDR1 SSHAT, CDR2 FNYEAQ (reference sequence). This CDR3 is built from 14 residues. V gave up 4 bases and J gave up 5 bases; unmatched junction bases: 5.